This T cell receptor beta chain derives from a study of T cells expressing NK-cell markers. Study outcomes and limitations: Of CD8+ T cells, 1.0-7.0% belonged to dominant NKG2C+ clonotypes in 5 or 6 donors.

There are 14 residues in the CDR3. Germline assignment: CDR1 DFQATT and CDR2 SNEGSKA (reference sequence). TCR beta libraries carry UMIs added by 5'RACE template switching. Using the 5' RACE reads, TCRdb records one entry per CDR3 protein without DNA. This sample lists 400,000 to 500,000 distinct CDR3 sequences; its ten largest clones have approximately 7%. For this clonotype: The antigen remains undetermined.

The V and J genes are TRBV20-1 and TRBJ2-7; TCRdb lists TRBD1, though no DNA is available to test this call. The source material was blood T cells: a sorted CD56 or NKG2C T cell subset, CD4+ or CD8+ T cells, or bulk PBMC T cells (not recorded which). This receptor was obtained from a woman between 18 and 70 years old in good health. The CDR3 loop is CSAATGGGFYEQYF.